Following are 22 T cell receptor beta chains from one sample sequenced in a study of post-analysis software for immune sequencing data. Findings of the study overall: TRBV5-6, TRBV5-1 and TRBV20-1 belonged to a set of five TRBV segments that were more frequent in patients than controls.

TCR beta cDNA libraries included unique molecular identifiers. TCRdb called the PCR reads again in MiXCR, with one record for every CDR3 protein. The sample lists hundreds of thousands of distinct CDR3 sequences, 45% seen once, with over 10% in the top ten. These receptors' targets are unknown. Sequenced sample: blood. The receptors come from a girl aged 10 to 17 with multiple sclerosis.

The chain has TRBV6-5 and TRBJ2-2; 8 bases map to TRBD1. The CDR3 has 17 residues. The germline V gene encodes CDR1 MNHEY and CDR2 SVGAGI. J lost 1 base, V lost 0 bases, and 4 bases had no gene match. The CDR3 sequence: CASSYSFGTGNTGELFF. DNA for the CDR3: TGTGCCAGCAGTTACTCTTTCGGGACAGGGAACACCGGGGAGCTGTTTTTT.

The gene calls are TRBV2 and TRBJ1-1; no firm D call. With 4 bases removed from V and 5 bases from J, the gap between germline ends came to 8 bases. Germline lookup yields CDR1 SNHLY and CDR2 FYNNEI. CDR3 size: 12 residues. The CDR3 reads CASSVFKTEAFF. The CDR3 DNA follows: TGTGCCAGCAGTGTTTTTAAGACTGAAGCTTTCTTT.

This clonotype has a single count. The junction differs from germline at one of its ends, possibly a read error. In DNA form, the CDR3 reads TGTGCCAGCAGCTTTCGCGGACGCTCCTGCAATGAGCAGTTCTTC. Residues: CASSFRGRSCNEQFF. This rearrangement joins TRBV11-2 to TRBJ2-1; D gene ambiguous. Germline V CDR1 and CDR2: SGHAT, FQNNGV. This CDR3 contains 15 residues.

This sequence joins TRBV4-1 and TRBJ2-7; no clear D. The ends were cut back, 1 base at V and 3 bases at J, with 10 bases in the middle. The CDR3 contains 14 residues. The germline gives CDR1 MGHRA, CDR2 YSYEKL. DNA for the CDR3: TGCGCCAGCAGCCAAGTAGGCCGGATCTACGAGCAGTACTTC. Amino acids: CASSQVGRIYEQYF.

This chain uses TRBV3-1 with TRBJ2-5; weak D call: TRBD2 (5 bases). Germline values: CDR1 LGHDT, CDR2 YNNKEL (reference sequence). The CDR3 loop spans 16 amino acids. V was pared by 1 base and J by 2 bases, with 14 bases between. The DNA of the CDR3 is TGTGCCAGCAGCCAAGGGGGTAAGCGGTGGCAAGAGACCCAGTACTTC. This encodes CASSQGGKRWQETQYF.

V gene TRBV4-1 combines with J gene TRBJ1-4; D remains ambiguous. Trimming left V 0 bases short and J 3 bases short, with 5 bases between. There are 14 residues in the CDR3. Germline lookup yields CDR1 MGHRA and CDR2 YSYEKL. The CDR3 sequence is CASSQEEANEKLFF. In DNA, the CDR3 is TGCGCCAGCAGCCAAGAAGAAGCTAATGAAAAACTGTTTTTT.

The chain uses TRBV5-1 and TRBJ2-7; 7 bases line up with TRBD2. Germline-derived CDR1 and CDR2 are SGHRS and YFSETQ. CDR3 length: 15 amino acids. The J segment lost 12 bases and the V segment lost 7 bases, leaving 22 bases of the junction unmatched. This CDR3 reads CASQREAGVRETRYF. The CDR3 region has the DNA TGCGCCAGCCAGCGTGAGGCGGGAGTACGTGAGACCCGGTACTTC.

The rearrangement joins TRBV10-3 to TRBJ1-5, with D tentatively TRBD1 (5 bases). V was clipped by 0 bases and J by 7 bases, with 7 bases between them. This CDR3 has 13 amino acids. Germline-derived CDR1 and CDR2 are ENHRY and SYGVKD. The DNA of the CDR3 is TGTGCCATCAGTGAGTCGGGGGGGCAGCCCCAGCATTTT. Its protein product is CAISESGGQPQHF.

The table lists this clonotype with a few counts. The rearrangement uses TRBV9 and TRBJ1-2, with D perhaps matching TRBD1 (6 bases). The CDR3 covers 14 residues. Germline values: CDR1 SGDLS, CDR2 YYNGEE. The V end lost 2 bases, the J end lost 1 base, and 9 bases lay between the germline ends. CDR3 bases: TGTGCCAGCAGCGTCGGGGGGCTTAACTATGGCTACACCTTC. It specifies CASSVGGLNYGYTF. Combining the CDR3 with reference TRBV9 and TRBJ1-2 gives the whole variable domain DSGVTQTPKHLITATGQRVTLRCSPRSGDLSVYWYQQSLDQGLQFLIQYYNGEERAKGNILERFSAQQFPDLHSELNLSSLELGDSALYFCASSVGGLNYGYTFGSGTRLTVV.

This clonotype was picked up a small number of times. The chain is built from TRBV5-1 and TRBJ2-4, with D unclear. Germline CDR1 reads SGHRS; CDR2 reads YFSETQ. This CDR3 is built from 13 residues. V lost 0 bases, J lost 5 bases, and 6 bases lay in between. The CDR3 sequence: CASSLDLENIQYF. DNA for the CDR3: TGCGCCAGCAGCTTGGATCTCGAAAACATTCAGTACTTC.

As for this clonotype: A read error may produce the germline difference seen at one junction end. The chain recombines TRBV4-1 with TRBJ2-1; no reliable D call. This CDR3 is 17 amino acids long. The germline V gene has CDR1 MGHRA and CDR2 YSYEKL. The CDR3 protein is CTSSQDGTGAGYNEQFF. For the CDR3, the DNA is TGCACCAGCAGCCAAGATGGAACCGGTGCCGGATACAATGAGCAGTTCTTC.

The V gene is TRBV30, the J gene TRBJ2-3; 9 bases are shared with TRBD2. CDR1 and CDR2 from the germline V gene are GTSNPN and SVGIG (reference sequence). V dropped 4 bases and J dropped 2; count of bases not matched to a gene: 19. This CDR3 has 19 residues. DNA of the CDR3: TGTGCCTGGACCTATAGACTAGCGGAAGTTGGTGGGGCCACAGATACGCAGTATTTT. It encodes CAWTYRLAEVGGATDTQYF.

The chain links TRBV7-2 to TRBJ2-1; D is unresolved. Trimming cost V 0 bases and J 0 bases, with 9 bases left between them. Germline CDR1 is SGHTA and CDR2 is FQGNSA. There are 16 residues in the CDR3. CDR3 sequence: CASSLARTASYNEQFF. The CDR3 DNA reads TGTGCCAGCAGCTTAGCCAGGACGGCCTCCTACAATGAGCAGTTCTTC.

Points on this clonotype: At one boundary the junction diverges from the germline segment, which might be a read error. V and J are TRBV7-2 and TRBJ1-5; D gene ambiguous. Germline lookup yields CDR1 SGHTA and CDR2 FQGNSA. The CDR3 spans 15 residues. The CDR3 region is CASSLVALSNQLQHF. CDR3 nucleotide sequence: TGTGCCAGCAGCTTAGTAGCTTTGAGCAATCAGCTCCAGCATTTT.

The V and J genes are TRBV7-2 and TRBJ2-1, with 10 bases identical to TRBD1. CDR3 length: 13 amino acids. Trimming at V came to 6 bases and at J to 7 bases, leaving 3 bases not matched to a gene. Germline V gene sequence: CDR1 SGHTA, CDR2 FQGNSA. Written as DNA, the CDR3 is TGTGCCAGCAGAAGGGACAGGGGTAATGAGCAGTTCTTC. Its protein is CASRRDRGNEQFF.

J is TRBJ2-1 and V is TRBV7-6; D is unresolved. Germline lookup yields CDR1 SGHVS and CDR2 FNYEAQ. V was trimmed by 1 base and J by 9 bases, leaving 4 bases between them. The CDR3 consists of 11 residues. In DNA form, the CDR3 reads TGTGCCAGCAGCTTAGGGAGTGAGCAGTTCTTC. It specifies CASSLGSEQFF.

The chain carries TRBV7-2 and TRBJ1-4; no clear D. V lost 1 base and J 0 bases, leaving 9 bases between the germline ends. The germline V gene has CDR1 SGHTA and CDR2 FQGNSA. The CDR3 loop spans 16 amino acids. CDR3 residues: CASSLGPSATNEKLFF. CDR3 coding DNA: TGTGCCAGCAGCTTAGGTCCCAGTGCAACTAATGAAAAACTGTTTTTT.

This clonotype was recorded a few times. V gene TRBV20-1 combines with J gene TRBJ2-7; 10 bases align to TRBD2. The CDR3 runs 15 residues. Per the germline V gene, CDR1 is DFQATT and CDR2 is SNEGSKA (reference sequence). V trimming: 6 bases; J trimming: 2 bases; junction bases outside the gene matches: 10. For the CDR3, the DNA is TGCAGTGCCAGAATTAGCGGGAGGATGACCTACGAGCAGTACTTC. This encodes CSARISGRMTYEQYF.

This sequence joins TRBV4-2 and TRBJ1-2; no clear D. The V gene's germline CDR1 is LGHNA and CDR2 YNFKEQ. The CDR3 is 14 amino acids. Trimming removed 0 bases from V and 4 bases from J, with 9 bases in between. CDR3 nucleotides: TGTGCCAGCAGCCAAGATTTGTGGATCTATGGCTACACCTTC. The encoded protein is CASSQDLWIYGYTF.

This clonotype was picked up a small number of times. V usage is TRBV12-3 or TRBV12-4 and J usage is TRBJ1-2; TRBD1 is a possible D gene (5 bases). Deletions cut 6 bases from V and 7 bases from J, with 18 bases between. This CDR3 comprises 14 residues. CDR3 sequence (DNA): TGTGCCAGCAGCCCGGCTAGCGGGGGGACTGGCTACACCTTC. The encoded protein is CASSPASGGTGYTF.

This clonotype occurred a few times. This sequence joins TRBV10-1 and TRBJ2-3, with D hard to call. The CDR3 length is 14 residues. Germline loops: CDR1 WNHNN, CDR2 SYGVQD (reference sequence). The V end was cut by 0 bases, the J end by 4 bases, with 8 bases between. CDR3 bases: TGCGCCAGCAGTGAGTCCCTCAGGTCAGATACGCAGTATTTT. Its protein is CASSESLRSDTQYF.

This clonotype was seen a few times. The chain combines TRBV7-8 with TRBJ2-7; TRBD1 or TRBD2 may be the D gene (5 bases each). The CDR3 totals 17 residues. The germline V gene encodes CDR1 SGHVS and CDR2 FQNEAQ. Trimming removed 2 bases from V and 0 bases from J, with 17 bases in between. The CDR3 DNA reads as TGTGCCAGCAGCTTACTTCCTATGGGACCGAGCTCCTACGAGCAGTACTTC. Translation gives CASSLLPMGPSSYEQYF.